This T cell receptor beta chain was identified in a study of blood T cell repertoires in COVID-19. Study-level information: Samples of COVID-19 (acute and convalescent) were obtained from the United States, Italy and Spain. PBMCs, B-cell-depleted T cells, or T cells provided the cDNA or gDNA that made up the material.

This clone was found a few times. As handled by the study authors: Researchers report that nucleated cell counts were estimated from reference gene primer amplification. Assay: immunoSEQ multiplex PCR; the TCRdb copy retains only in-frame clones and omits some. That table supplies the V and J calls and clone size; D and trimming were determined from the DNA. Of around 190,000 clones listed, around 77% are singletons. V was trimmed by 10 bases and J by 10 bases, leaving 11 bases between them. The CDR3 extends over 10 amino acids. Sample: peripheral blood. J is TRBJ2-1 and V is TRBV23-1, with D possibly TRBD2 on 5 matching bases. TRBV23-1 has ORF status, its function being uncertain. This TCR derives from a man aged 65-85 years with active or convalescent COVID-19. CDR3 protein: CATVSGEQFF. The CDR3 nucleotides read TGCGCCACCGTCAGCGGCGAGCAGTTCTTC.